This TCR beta chain was sequenced in a study of response to subunit inactivated influenza vaccine. Overall study results and limits: The authors put forward the suggestion that each seasonal influenza vaccination may bring in only a limited number of new T cells.

There are many counts of this clonotype. Antigen unknown. TCRdb reprocessed the RT-PCR reads with MiXCR, giving one entry per CDR3 protein. The sample lists 650,000 or so distinct CDR3 sequences, about 14% seen once, with approximately 7.6% in the top ten. The sample here was PBMCs from blood, taken 14 to 15 days before vaccination. This receptor was taken from a man aged 45-65 years who received an inactivated influenza vaccine.

The CDR3 protein is CAISEPGATYGYTF. The CDR3 DNA reads as TGTGCCATCAGTGAACCAGGGGCTACCTATGGCTACACCTTC. The rearrangement uses TRBV10-3 and TRBJ1-2, with D tentatively TRBD1 (6 bases). CDR1 and CDR2 from the germline V gene are ENHRY and SYGVKD. The CDR3 has 14 residues. V was trimmed by 3 bases and J by 4 bases, leaving 12 bases between them.